This T cell receptor (beta chain) was obtained from a study of T cells after yellow fever vaccination. Germline CDR1 reads KGHDR; CDR2 reads SFDVKD. The CDR3 sequence is 14 residues long. The ends were cut back, 4 bases at V and 6 bases at J, with 12 bases in the middle. The authors made TCR cDNA by 5'RACE template switching, adding a universal primer site and UMIs. In TCRdb, the 5' RACE reads were re-called with MiXCR into one record per CDR3 protein. This table has over 110,000 distinct CDR3 sequences, roughly 8% appearing once. This clonotype was seen repeatedly, ten times or more. This sequence was found in a man younger than 45 who received the YFV17D yellow fever vaccine. J is TRBJ1-5 and V is TRBV24-1; D remains ambiguous. The sequences come from CD4+ T cells sorted from PBMCs, collected 5 days after the yellow fever booster vaccination. The CDR3 spells CATSETASGQPQHF. CDR3 in DNA: TGTGCCACCAGTGAAACAGCGAGCGGTCAGCCCCAGCATTTT.